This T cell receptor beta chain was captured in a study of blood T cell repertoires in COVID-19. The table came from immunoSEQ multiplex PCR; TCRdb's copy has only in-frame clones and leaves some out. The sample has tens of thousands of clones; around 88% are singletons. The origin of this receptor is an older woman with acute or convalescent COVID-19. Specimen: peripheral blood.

The CDR3 DNA reads as TGTGCCAGCAGCCTTCTCTCCTTCGGGGAGCTGTTTTTT. Amino acids: CASSLLSFGELFF. The gene calls are TRBV7-2 and TRBJ2-2; D uncertain. Germline CDR1 reads SGHTA; CDR2 reads FQGNSA. Trimming removed 5 bases from V and 7 bases from J, with 11 bases in between. The CDR3 loop spans 13 amino acids.